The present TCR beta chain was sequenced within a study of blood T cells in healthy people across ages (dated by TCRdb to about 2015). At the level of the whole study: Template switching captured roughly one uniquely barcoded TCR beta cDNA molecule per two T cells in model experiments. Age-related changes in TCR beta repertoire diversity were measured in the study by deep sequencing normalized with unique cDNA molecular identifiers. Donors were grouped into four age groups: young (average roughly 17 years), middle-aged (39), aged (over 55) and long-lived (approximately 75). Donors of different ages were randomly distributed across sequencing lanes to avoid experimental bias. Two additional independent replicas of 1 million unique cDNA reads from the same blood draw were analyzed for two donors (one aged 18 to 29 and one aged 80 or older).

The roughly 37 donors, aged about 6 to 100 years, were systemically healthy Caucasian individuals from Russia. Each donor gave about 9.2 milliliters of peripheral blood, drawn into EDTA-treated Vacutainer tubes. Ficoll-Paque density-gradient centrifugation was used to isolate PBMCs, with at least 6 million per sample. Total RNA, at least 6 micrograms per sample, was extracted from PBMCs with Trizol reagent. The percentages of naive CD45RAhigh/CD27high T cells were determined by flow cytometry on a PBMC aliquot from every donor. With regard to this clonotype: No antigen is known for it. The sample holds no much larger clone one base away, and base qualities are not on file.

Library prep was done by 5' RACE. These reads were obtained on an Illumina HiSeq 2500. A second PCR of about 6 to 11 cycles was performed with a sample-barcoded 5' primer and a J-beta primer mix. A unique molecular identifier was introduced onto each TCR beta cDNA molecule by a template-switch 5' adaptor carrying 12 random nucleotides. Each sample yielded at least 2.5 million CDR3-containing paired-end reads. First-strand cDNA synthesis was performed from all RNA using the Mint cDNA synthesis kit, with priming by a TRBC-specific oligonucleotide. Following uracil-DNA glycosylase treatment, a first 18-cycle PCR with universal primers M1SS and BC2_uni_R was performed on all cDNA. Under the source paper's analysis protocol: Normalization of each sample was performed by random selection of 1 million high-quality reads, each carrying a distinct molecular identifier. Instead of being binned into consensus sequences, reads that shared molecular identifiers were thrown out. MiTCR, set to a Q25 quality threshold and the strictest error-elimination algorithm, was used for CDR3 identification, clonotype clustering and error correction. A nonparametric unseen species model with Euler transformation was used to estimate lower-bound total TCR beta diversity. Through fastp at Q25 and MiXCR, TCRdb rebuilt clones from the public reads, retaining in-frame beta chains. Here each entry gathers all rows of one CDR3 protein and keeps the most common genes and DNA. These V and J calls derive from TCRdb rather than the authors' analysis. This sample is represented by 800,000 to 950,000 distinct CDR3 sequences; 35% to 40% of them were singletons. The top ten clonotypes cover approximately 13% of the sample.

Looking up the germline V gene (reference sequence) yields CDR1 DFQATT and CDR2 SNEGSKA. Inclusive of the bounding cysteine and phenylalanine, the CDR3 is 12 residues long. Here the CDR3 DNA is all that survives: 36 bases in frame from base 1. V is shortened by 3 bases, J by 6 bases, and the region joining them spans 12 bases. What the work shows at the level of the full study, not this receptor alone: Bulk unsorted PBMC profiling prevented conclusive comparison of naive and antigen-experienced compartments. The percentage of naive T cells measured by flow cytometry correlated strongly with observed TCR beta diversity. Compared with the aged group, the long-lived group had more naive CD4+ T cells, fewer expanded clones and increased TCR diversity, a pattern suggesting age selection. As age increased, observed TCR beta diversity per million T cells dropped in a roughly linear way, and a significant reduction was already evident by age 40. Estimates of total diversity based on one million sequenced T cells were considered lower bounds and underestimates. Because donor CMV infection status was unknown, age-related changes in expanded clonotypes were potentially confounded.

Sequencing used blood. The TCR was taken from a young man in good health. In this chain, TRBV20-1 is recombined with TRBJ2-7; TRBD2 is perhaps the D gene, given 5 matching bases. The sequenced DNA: TGCAGTGCTAGCCCAAGAGGGCGCGAGCAGTACTTC. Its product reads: CSASPRGREQYF.